The next 13 T cell receptor beta chains were all read from a single sample in a study of regulatory T cells in long-lasting Graves disease. Sample time point: newly diagnosed GD, antithyroid drugs for less than 3 months. PBMC RNA was the source of the TCR library. Sequencing libraries for TCR beta were prepared with iRepertoire HTBI primers and Arm-PCR of CDR3 regions. One entry per CDR3 protein, called by TCRdb with MiXCR from the multiplex PCR reads. The table has 450,000 to 700,000 distinct CDR3 sequences, about 14% seen once; the top ten hold roughly a tenth. These data are also associated with another study on T cells in Graves' hyperthyroidism and ophthalmopathy.

The source material was peripheral blood mononuclear cells (PBMCs), sampled at new diagnosis, from a patient treated with antithyroid drugs. The source of these receptors is a man between 25 and 39 years old with Graves disease.

The table lists this clonotype with many counts. In nucleotides, the CDR3 is TGCGCCAGCAGCACCGGGACAGGGGGCCTCACCGGGGAGCTGTTTTTT. It codes for CASSTGTGGLTGELFF. V and J are TRBV5-1 and TRBJ2-2, with TRBD1 identical over 12 bases. The V and J ends lost 4 bases and 4 bases, in that order; junction bases with no gene match: 5. CDR3 length: 16 amino acids. The germline gives CDR1 SGHRS, CDR2 YFSETQ. Drawing the rest from reference TRBV5-1 and TRBJ2-2, the complete variable domain is KAGVTQTPRYLIKTRGQQVTLSCSPISGHRSVSWYQQTPGQGLQFLFEYFSETQRNKGNFPGRFSGRQFSNSRSEMNVSTLELGDSALYLCASSTGTGGLTGELFFGEGSRLTVL.

This clonotype was seen many times. This chain connects TRBV24-1 to TRBJ2-3; no clear D gene. CDR3 length: 11 amino acids. V gave up 6 bases and J gave up 4 bases, with 4 bases separating them. Germline loops: CDR1 KGHDR, CDR2 SFDVKD. CDR3 DNA sequence: TGTGCCACCAGTTTATCAGATACGCAGTATTTT. This gives the protein CATSLSDTQYF.

This clonotype was counted a few times. V and J are TRBV27 and TRBJ1-5; the D gene is possibly TRBD1 (6 bases). Germline assignment: CDR1 MNHEY and CDR2 SMNVEV (reference sequence). The V and J ends lost 6 bases and 7 bases respectively, with 19 bases between them. The CDR3 totals 15 residues. This chain's CDR3 is CASSQREQGSQPQHF. The DNA for the CDR3 is TGTGCCAGCAGCCAAAGGGAGCAGGGGTCGCAGCCCCAGCATTTT.

This clonotype was seen many times. The chain recombines TRBV27 with TRBJ1-1; no reliable D call. V dropped 2 bases and J dropped 3 bases, with 7 bases sitting between them. Per the germline V gene, CDR1 is MNHEY and CDR2 is SMNVEV (reference sequence). The CDR3 is made up of 13 amino acids. The CDR3 reads CASSLGVYTEAFF. CDR3 DNA: TGTGCCAGCAGTTTAGGGGTTTACACTGAAGCTTTCTTT.

This clonotype was found a few times. The chain's CDR3 is CSARAGLAGVETQYF. The CDR3 DNA reads TGCAGTGCTAGGGCGGGACTAGCGGGAGTAGAGACCCAGTACTTC. V and J are TRBV20-1 and TRBJ2-5; the match to TRBD2 covers 14 bases. The CDR3 loop spans 15 amino acids. Germline trimming cut 3 bases from V and 4 bases from J; bases unmatched to any gene: 4. CDR1 DFQATT and CDR2 SNEGSKA come from the germline V gene (reference sequence).

This clonotype was counted ten times or more. The V and J genes are TRBV20-1 and TRBJ1-4; TRBD1 might be the D (5 bases). V was shortened by 5 bases and J by 6 bases, with 13 bases between the two germline ends. The CDR3 length is 13 residues. Germline loops: CDR1 DFQATT, CDR2 SNEGSKA (reference sequence). CDR3 protein: CSAHPGGYEKLFF. The CDR3 region has the DNA TGCAGTGCTCATCCCGGGGGATATGAAAAACTGTTTTTT.

This clonotype has ten or more counts. The CDR3 reads CSARQEGLGETQYF. For the CDR3, the DNA is TGCAGTGCTCGCCAAGAGGGGCTGGGAGAGACCCAGTACTTC. J is TRBJ2-5 and V is TRBV20-1, with D perhaps assigned TRBD1 or TRBD2 (5 bases each). Between the trimmed V and J ends, which lost 5 bases and 4 bases, there was a span of 17 bases. The CDR3 length is 14 residues. Germline V lookup: CDR1 DFQATT, CDR2 SNEGSKA (reference sequence).

There are many counts of this clonotype. This chain connects TRBV2 to TRBJ2-5; no clear D gene. Germline CDR1 SNHLY, CDR2 FYNNEI. The CDR3 is made up of 12 amino acids. The V and J ends lost 3 bases and 4 bases respectively, with 6 bases between them. CDR3 sequence (DNA): TGTGCCAGCAGTGAGAACAGAGAGACCCAGTACTTC. This sequence encodes CASSENRETQYF. Filled out from reference TRBV2 and TRBJ2-5, the complete variable domain reads EPEVTQTPSHQVTQMGQEVILRCVPISNHLYFYWYRQILGQKVEFLVSFYNNEISEKSEIFDDQFSVERPDGSNFTLKIRSTKLEDSAMYFCASSENRETQYFGPGTRLLVL.

A remark on this clonotype: It may be a read error: a sequence one base away is much more abundant. The chain joins TRBV6-2 or TRBV6-3 to TRBJ2-1; 12 nucleotides agree with TRBD2. The J call could be wrong; TRBJ2-5 is a better fit for the DNA end. The CDR3 consists of 16 residues. Germline-derived CDR1 and CDR2 are MNHEY and SVGEGT. For the CDR3, the DNA is TGTACCAGCACCTGGACTAGCGGGGCTCTTGGAGAGACCCAGTACTTC. Its protein is CTSTWTSGALGETQYF.

There are many counts of this clonotype. CDR3: CATSRDNQSPLHF. The CDR3 DNA reads TGTGCCACCAGCAGAGATAATCAATCACCCCTCCACTTT. V usage is TRBV15 and J usage is TRBJ1-6; D uncertain. V lost 0 bases, J lost 10 bases, and 7 bases lay in between. CDR1 is LNHNV, CDR2 YYDKDF, per germline (reference sequence). The CDR3 consists of 13 residues.

This clonotype was seen repeatedly, ten times or more. The chain is built from TRBV12-3 or TRBV12-4 and TRBJ2-1, with 8 nucleotides matching TRBD2. V gave up 5 bases and J gave up 10 bases; unmatched junction bases: 16. The CDR3 spans 16 residues. DNA for the CDR3: TGTGCCAGCAGTCGTCCCCGACGCGGGGGGATTGGGGAGCAGTTCTTC. It translates to CASSRPRRGGIGEQFF.

The chain is built from TRBV29-1 and TRBJ2-3, with 13 bases that match TRBD2. The trim removed 6 bases at V and 1 base at J, leaving 10 bases unmatched. CDR1 is SQVTM and CDR2 is ANQGSEA in the germline V gene. The CDR3 spans 17 residues. The CDR3 region has the DNA TGCAGCGTCGGTTCACCGGGACTAGCGGGACGCACAGATACGCAGTATTTT. It encodes CSVGSPGLAGRTDTQYF.

This clonotype was observed at least ten times. The chain links TRBV20-1 to TRBJ1-5; D gene ambiguous. This CDR3 has 13 residues. The germline V and J ends were trimmed by 3 bases and 6 bases, with 12 bases remaining between them. Germline CDR1 reads DFQATT; CDR2 reads SNEGSKA (reference sequence). The CDR3 here is CSASKTEPQPQHF. The CDR3 region has the DNA TGCAGTGCTAGTAAGACGGAACCTCAGCCCCAGCATTTT.